Detailed here is one T cell receptor (beta chain). Its specificity is not known. This sample is part of a study of graft-versus-host responses after intestinal transplantation. In the study overall: Each recipient received a multivisceral, liver-intestinal, or isolated intestinal graft. All recipients were given anti-thymocyte globulin induction, and tacrolimus and steroids were then administered for around three years.

Assay: immunoSEQ multiplex PCR; the TCRdb copy retains only in-frame clones and omits some. The sample consists of some 140,000 clones, about 93% of them appearing once. Germline values: CDR1 SGDLS, CDR2 YYNGEE. The CDR3 covers 14 residues. V trimming: 0 bases; J trimming: 4 bases; junction bases outside the gene matches: 3. Notes on the study in general: Graft-versus-host to host-versus-graft clonal ratios in allografts were high in patients with graft-donor T cell macrochimerism. GvH clones were found in recipient marrow; some appeared first in ileum or blood.

This TCR came from a human donor who received an intestinal transplant. The J gene is TRBJ2-7, the V gene TRBV9, with TRBD2 identical over 8 bases. The specimen was unstimulated CD4+ T cells sorted from spleen or lymph node cells, collected before intestinal transplant. CDR3 DNA: TGTGCCAGCAGCGTAGAGTTAGCGGGATACGAGCAGTACTTC. As protein: CASSVELAGYEQYF.